Only a few counts were recorded for the clone carrying this T cell receptor beta chain. Its cognate antigen is unknown. The CDR3 spans 15 residues. Trimming shortened V by 6 bases and J by 2 bases, and 17 bases separated the two germline ends. Germline V gives CDR1 DFQATT, CDR2 SNEGSKA (reference sequence). The data belong to a study of post-analysis software for immune sequencing data. Overall study context: Relapsing-remitting, secondary progressive and progressive-relapsing forms of multiple sclerosis all featured among disease courses. Study observations and caveats: Patients carried roughly 5 TRBV segments more frequently than controls did, and TRBV5-6, TRBV5-1 and TRBV20-1 were among them.

Incorporated into the TCR beta cDNA libraries were unique molecular identifiers, which served to reduce PCR and sequencing biases. Input amounts of 1 to 10 million T cells were used. These gave around 500,000 cDNA molecules, so each molecule approximated one T cell. A single record per CDR3 protein comes from TCRdb applying MiXCR to the PCR reads. The sample has hundreds of thousands of distinct CDR3 sequences, about 27% seen once. The receptor's source is a girl aged 5 to 17 with multiple sclerosis. J is TRBJ1-5 and V is TRBV20-1; TRBD1 is a possible D gene (6 bases). The source material was blood. The CDR3 region is CSATGGALGNQPQHF. The CDR3 bases are TGCAGTGCCACGGGGGGGGCTTTGGGCAATCAGCCCCAGCATTTT.